This is a list of T cell receptor beta chains from one sample in a study of shared clonotypes between healthy human individuals. Sequencing used immunoSEQ multiplex PCR; TCRdb keeps in-frame clones, though not all of them. This sample carries about 2.2 million clones, 90% to 95% of them seen once, and the ten largest clones take approximately 1.6%. Sequencing input: naive CD8+ T cells from PBMCs. All receptors come from a man between 18 and 29 years old in good health. Some clones in this sample may be carry-over from other donors' samples. The CDR3 runs from the conserved cysteine through the conserved F or W. A D gene is named only where the DNA matches it firmly. Only part of the rows carry a size: once, few, many, or a class if the clone is expanded.

d_call: NA; clone_size: NA; j_call: TRBJ2-5; v_call: TRBV6-6; cdr3_nt: TGTGCCAGCAGTTACTGGTTTACAGGAGGGGAGACCCAGTACTTC; cdr3_aa: CASSYWFTGGETQYF
d_call: NA; clone_size: NA; j_call: TRBJ2-3; v_call: TRBV9; cdr3_nt: TGTGCCAGCGGGACGGACAATAGGGTAGATACGCAGTATTTT; cdr3_aa: CASGTDNRVDTQYF
d_call: NA; clone_size: NA; j_call: TRBJ2-7; v_call: TRBV28; cdr3_nt: TGTGCCAGCAGTTTATACAGGCGTTATAACTACGAGCAGTACTTC; cdr3_aa: CASSLYRRYNYEQYF
d_call: NA; clone_size: NA; j_call: TRBJ2-3; v_call: TRBV9; cdr3_nt: TGTGCCAGCAGCGAGGAGGGCCGCACAGATACGCAGTATTTT; cdr3_aa: CASSEEGRTDTQYF
d_call: TRBD2; clone_size: once; j_call: TRBJ2-7; v_call: TRBV27; cdr3_nt: TGTGCCAGCAGTCTACTAGTGACTAGCGGGAGGGAGGCGGTTGCTGGGGGCGAGCAGTACTTC; cdr3_aa: CASSLLVTSGREAVAGGEQYF
d_call: NA; clone_size: NA; j_call: TRBJ1-2; v_call: TRBV11-2; cdr3_nt: TGTGCCAGCAGCTTAGTTTCCGGAACTGGCTACACCTTC; cdr3_aa: CASSLVSGTGYTF
d_call: TRBD1; clone_size: NA; j_call: TRBJ2-7; v_call: TRBV29-1; cdr3_nt: TGCAGCGTTGAAGATCCGGGACAGAATTCCTACGAGCAGTACTTC; cdr3_aa: CSVEDPGQNSYEQYF
d_call: NA; clone_size: NA; j_call: TRBJ2-1; v_call: TRBV9; cdr3_nt: TGTGCCAGCAGCCCTGGGCCCCTACTAGCCTCGTCCTACAATGAGCAGTTCTTC; cdr3_aa: CASSPGPLLASSYNEQFF
d_call: TRBD2; clone_size: NA; j_call: TRBJ2-3; v_call: TRBV19; cdr3_nt: TGTGCCAGGGGACTAGCGGGAGCCCCCACAGATACGCAGTATTTT; cdr3_aa: CARGLAGAPTDTQYF
d_call: TRBD1; clone_size: NA; j_call: TRBJ1-2; v_call: TRBV4-3; cdr3_nt: TGCGCCAGCAGCCCCCACCCGTCCGGCGGCAGGGGGCTCGACTATGGCTACACCTTC; cdr3_aa: CASSPHPSGGRGLDYGYTF
d_call: NA; clone_size: NA; j_call: TRBJ2-1; v_call: TRBV4-3; cdr3_nt: TGCGCCAGCAGCCAGCAACCAGCCCACAATGAGCAGTTCTTC; cdr3_aa: CASSQQPAHNEQFF
d_call: NA; clone_size: NA; j_call: TRBJ2-7; v_call: TRBV29-1; cdr3_nt: TGCAGCGTTGAAATCCCCTACTCCTACGAGCAGTACTTC; cdr3_aa: CSVEIPYSYEQYF
d_call: TRBD2; clone_size: NA; j_call: TRBJ2-7; v_call: TRBV10-3; cdr3_nt: TGTGCCATCAGCAAACCAACTAGCGAGTCCTCCTACGAGCAGTACTTC; cdr3_aa: CAISKPTSESSYEQYF
d_call: NA; clone_size: NA; j_call: TRBJ2-1; v_call: TRBV19; cdr3_nt: TGTGCCAGTAGTACCCGGACTGGGACGGGGCATGAGCAGTTCTTC; cdr3_aa: CASSTRTGTGHEQFF
d_call: TRBD1; clone_size: NA; j_call: TRBJ1-1; v_call: TRBV28; cdr3_nt: TGTGCCAGCAGACCTACAGGGGGCGGCACTGAAGCTTTCTTT; cdr3_aa: CASRPTGGGTEAFF
d_call: TRBD2; clone_size: NA; j_call: TRBJ2-1; v_call: TRBV7-3; cdr3_nt: TGTGCCAGCAGCTTAAGTGGTGGACTAGCGGCCTACAATGAGCAGTTCTTC; cdr3_aa: CASSLSGGLAAYNEQFF
d_call: TRBD1; clone_size: NA; j_call: TRBJ1-3; v_call: TRBV15; cdr3_nt: TGTGCCACCAGCAGAGATGCAAACAGGGGCGGAAACACCATATATTTT; cdr3_aa: CATSRDANRGGNTIYF
d_call: NA; clone_size: once; j_call: TRBJ2-1; v_call: TRBV10-3; cdr3_nt: TGTGCCATCAGTGCCACGGCGAGCTCCTACAATGAGCAGTTCTTC; cdr3_aa: CAISATASSYNEQFF
d_call: TRBD1; clone_size: once; j_call: TRBJ1-2; v_call: TRBV6-5; cdr3_nt: TGTGCCAGCAGTTACTCCCCGGGACAGGGGACCTATGGCTACACCTTC; cdr3_aa: CASSYSPGQGTYGYTF
d_call: TRBD1; clone_size: NA; j_call: TRBJ2-7; v_call: TRBV6-1; cdr3_nt: TGTGCCAGCAGTGAAGCAGTTTGGGGACAGGAGACCTACGAGCAGTACTTC; cdr3_aa: CASSEAVWGQETYEQYF
d_call: TRBD2; clone_size: NA; j_call: TRBJ2-2; v_call: TRBV7-6; cdr3_nt: TGTGCCAGCAGCTTTCCGGGACTAGCGGGAGGGCCAGGGACCGGGGAGCTGTTTTTT; cdr3_aa: CASSFPGLAGGPGTGELFF
d_call: TRBD1; clone_size: NA; j_call: TRBJ2-1; v_call: TRBV6-5; cdr3_nt: TGTGCCAGCAGAAACACAGGGGGCAGTGAGCAGTTCTTC; cdr3_aa: CASRNTGGSEQFF
d_call: NA; clone_size: NA; j_call: TRBJ2-7; v_call: TRBV29-1; cdr3_nt: TGCAGCGCCTTAGGTCTAGACTACGAGCAGTACTTC; cdr3_aa: CSALGLDYEQYF
d_call: NA; clone_size: NA; j_call: TRBJ2-7; v_call: TRBV25-1; cdr3_nt: TGTGCCAGCAGTGAACCAAGGGGCGACGAGCAGTACTTC; cdr3_aa: CASSEPRGDEQYF
d_call: NA; clone_size: NA; j_call: TRBJ2-7; v_call: TRBV7-9; cdr3_nt: TGTGCCAGCAGCAGAGGTAACGACTACGAGCAGTACTTC; cdr3_aa: CASSRGNDYEQYF
d_call: NA; clone_size: NA; j_call: TRBJ2-5; v_call: TRBV19; cdr3_nt: TGTGCCAGTAGCAGCACAGGGTGGGACGAGACCCAGTACTTC; cdr3_aa: CASSSTGWDETQYF
d_call: NA; clone_size: NA; j_call: TRBJ2-2; v_call: TRBV5-6; cdr3_nt: TGTGCCAGCAGCTTGGGCTTCGGTTACGAAAACACCGGGGAGCTGTTTTTT; cdr3_aa: CASSLGFGYENTGELFF
d_call: NA; clone_size: NA; j_call: TRBJ2-7; v_call: TRBV7-2; cdr3_nt: TGTGCCAGCAGCCCGCGTAAGGACGAGCAGTACTTC; cdr3_aa: CASSPRKDEQYF
d_call: NA; clone_size: NA; j_call: TRBJ2-2; v_call: TRBV6-6; cdr3_nt: TGTGCCAGCAGTCTACAGCGGGCGGAGCTGTTTTTT; cdr3_aa: CASSLQRAELFF
d_call: TRBD1; clone_size: NA; j_call: TRBJ2-7; v_call: TRBV9; cdr3_nt: TGTGCCAGCAGCGTAGGAGGGACAGGGGGGTACGAGCAGTACTTC; cdr3_aa: CASSVGGTGGYEQYF
d_call: NA; clone_size: NA; j_call: TRBJ1-1; v_call: TRBV4-1; cdr3_nt: TGCGCCAGCAGGCAAACAGGTTCCACTGAAGCTTTCTTT; cdr3_aa: CASRQTGSTEAFF
d_call: TRBD1; clone_size: once; j_call: TRBJ1-4; v_call: TRBV6-5; cdr3_nt: TGTGCCAGCAGTTTACAGGGGGCCCCTGAAAAACTGTTTTTT; cdr3_aa: CASSLQGAPEKLFF
d_call: TRBD2; clone_size: NA; j_call: TRBJ2-7; v_call: TRBV9; cdr3_nt: TGTGCCAGCAGCGTAGGTGGCGGGAGTGTCTACGAGCAGTACTTC; cdr3_aa: CASSVGGGSVYEQYF
d_call: NA; clone_size: NA; j_call: TRBJ1-6; v_call: TRBV28; cdr3_nt: TGTGCCAGCAGTTTCGACAGTGGTTATAATTCACCCCTCCACTTT; cdr3_aa: CASSFDSGYNSPLHF
d_call: NA; clone_size: NA; j_call: TRBJ2-7; v_call: TRBV9; cdr3_nt: TGTGCCAGCAGCGTAGGGGCAGGGGATTCCTACGAGCAGTACTTC; cdr3_aa: CASSVGAGDSYEQYF
d_call: TRBD2; clone_size: once; j_call: TRBJ2-7; v_call: TRBV28; cdr3_nt: TGTGCCAGCAGTTTATATGTAGCGGGAGGATCCGAGCAGTACTTC; cdr3_aa: CASSLYVAGGSEQYF
d_call: TRBD2; clone_size: once; j_call: TRBJ2-1; v_call: TRBV28; cdr3_nt: TGTGCCAGCAGAACCCCTGGACTAGCGGGGAATGAGCAGTTCTTC; cdr3_aa: CASRTPGLAGNEQFF
d_call: TRBD1; clone_size: NA; j_call: TRBJ1-3; v_call: TRBV28; cdr3_nt: TGTGCCAGCAGCGTAATAACCGGGACAGGGGGAGGAAACACCATATATTTT; cdr3_aa: CASSVITGTGGGNTIYF
d_call: NA; clone_size: NA; j_call: TRBJ2-1; v_call: TRBV27; cdr3_nt: TGTGCCAGCAGTTTAAGGATAACCTACAATGAGCAGTTCTTC; cdr3_aa: CASSLRITYNEQFF
d_call: NA; clone_size: NA; j_call: TRBJ2-7; v_call: TRBV6-1; cdr3_nt: TGTGCCAGCAGTGAAAAGGGACCCTACGAGCAGTACTTC; cdr3_aa: CASSEKGPYEQYF
d_call: TRBD1; clone_size: NA; j_call: TRBJ1-4; v_call: TRBV9; cdr3_nt: TGTGCCAGCAGCCCCCGGACAGGGAGGGGTGAAAAACTGTTTTTT; cdr3_aa: CASSPRTGRGEKLFF
d_call: NA; clone_size: NA; j_call: TRBJ1-3; v_call: TRBV9; cdr3_nt: TGTGCCAGCAGCGTAGAGGACAGCGCTGGAAACACCATATATTTT; cdr3_aa: CASSVEDSAGNTIYF
d_call: NA; clone_size: NA; j_call: TRBJ2-2; v_call: TRBV30; cdr3_nt: TGTGCCTGGACCGGGGGTGGGGAGCTGTTTTTT; cdr3_aa: CAWTGGGELFF
d_call: NA; clone_size: NA; j_call: TRBJ1-5; v_call: TRBV19; cdr3_nt: TGTGCCAGTAGTATATCGGGGGCCGGAAGCAATCAGCCCCAGCATTTT; cdr3_aa: CASSISGAGSNQPQHF
d_call: NA; clone_size: NA; j_call: TRBJ2-7; v_call: TRBV21-1; cdr3_nt: TGTGCCAGAGTTTTTTACCGGGACTCCCGTTTCCACGAGCAGTACTTC; cdr3_aa: CARVFYRDSRFHEQYF
d_call: NA; clone_size: NA; j_call: TRBJ1-2; v_call: TRBV28; cdr3_nt: TGTGCCAGCAGCCCGGGGGGAGGGTATGGCTACACCTTC; cdr3_aa: CASSPGGGYGYTF
d_call: NA; clone_size: NA; j_call: TRBJ2-7; v_call: TRBV27; cdr3_nt: TGTGCCAGCAGCCCTAGAAGGGGTTATGAGCAGTACTTC; cdr3_aa: CASSPRRGYEQYF
d_call: NA; clone_size: NA; j_call: TRBJ2-2; v_call: TRBV5-1; cdr3_nt: TGCGCCAGCAGCGGGGGGTTGGTAGCGCACACCGGGGAGCTGTTTTTT; cdr3_aa: CASSGGLVAHTGELFF